The rows below give T cell receptor beta chains drawn from one sample of a study of blood T cell repertoires in COVID-19. Clones were read by immunoSEQ multiplex PCR, and TCRdb kept only the in-frame ones, dropping some. The sample contains approximately 200,000 clones, roughly 80% of which appear only once. Sample: peripheral blood. The receptors come from a woman aged 25 to 39 who had recovered from COVID-19. The CDR3 runs from the conserved cysteine through the conserved F or W. D genes are given only for firm matches. Clone sizes are given selectively: once, few, many, or a class where the clone is expanded.

v_gene,abundance,d_gene,j_gene,CDR3nt,CDR3aa
TRBV9,.,TRBD1,TRBJ2-7,TGTGCCAGCAGCGGACAGGGGCCCTCCTACGAGCAGTACTTC,CASSGQGPSYEQYF
TRBV27,.,TRBD2,TRBJ2-7,TGTGCCAGCAGTCCCCTCTCGGCTAGCGGGGGGGAAAGAGAGCAGTACTTC,CASSPLSASGGEREQYF
TRBV9,.,.,TRBJ2-7,TGTGCCAGCAGCACAGCAGCGGGTTTCTCCTACGAGCAGTACTTC,CASSTAAGFSYEQYF
TRBV6-4,.,TRBD2,TRBJ2-5,TGTGCCAGCAGTGACTCGACGACTAGCGGGAGGGCCGGGCACCAAGAGACCCAGTACTTC,CASSDSTTSGRAGHQETQYF
TRBV9,.,.,TRBJ2-1,TGTGCCAGCAGCGTAGTAGGGAGCGGGTCCGATGAGCAGTTCTTC,CASSVVGSGSDEQFF
TRBV5-4,.,TRBD1,TRBJ1-4,TGTGCCAGCAGCTTAGGACAGGGAGGGGTTGAAAAACTGTTTTTT,CASSLGQGGVEKLFF
TRBV9,.,TRBD2,TRBJ2-7,TGTGCCAGCAGCCCCCCTAGCGGGAGCTACGAGCAGTACTTC,CASSPPSGSYEQYF
TRBV2,once,TRBD2,TRBJ2-3,TGTGCCAGCAGTTATACTAGCGGGAGGCCAGATACGCAGTATTTT,CASSYTSGRPDTQYF
TRBV28,.,TRBD2,TRBJ2-1,TGTGCCAGCAGTCCTTTGACTAGCGGGAGGACCCATGAGCAGTTCTTC,CASSPLTSGRTHEQFF
TRBV27,.,TRBD2,TRBJ2-3,TGTGCCAGCAGACTAGCGGATTACACAGATACGCAGTATTTT,CASRLADYTDTQYF
TRBV9,.,.,TRBJ2-5,TGTGCCAGCAGGCGAGAGACCCAGTACTTC,CASRRETQYF
TRBV6-5,.,TRBD2,TRBJ2-7,TGTGCCAGCAGACCGGGAGGGCCTTCCTACGAGCAGTACTTC,CASRPGGPSYEQYF
TRBV7-6,.,.,TRBJ2-2,TGTGCCAGCAGCTTACGGGGGATAGTAGTGGCGAACACCGGGGAGCTGTTTTTT,CASSLRGIVVANTGELFF
TRBV11-2,.,TRBD2,TRBJ2-1,TGTGCCAGCAGTTTAGGTGGGGAGGGGCCGCTTAATGAGCAGTTCTTC,CASSLGGEGPLNEQFF
TRBV9,.,.,TRBJ2-7,TGTGCCAGCAGCCCCATTGGGGCATCCGAGCAGTACTTC,CASSPIGASEQYF